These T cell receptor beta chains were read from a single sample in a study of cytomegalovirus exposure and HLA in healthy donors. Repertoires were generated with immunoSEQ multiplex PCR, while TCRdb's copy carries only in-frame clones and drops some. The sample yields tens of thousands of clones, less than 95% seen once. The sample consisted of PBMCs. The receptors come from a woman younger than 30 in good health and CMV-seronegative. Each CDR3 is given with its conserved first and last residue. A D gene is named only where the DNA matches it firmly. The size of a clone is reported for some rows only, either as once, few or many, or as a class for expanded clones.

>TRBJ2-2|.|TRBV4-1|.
CASSPAGRGELFF
TGCGCCAGCAGCCCAGCAGGTCGGGGGGAGCTGTTTTTT
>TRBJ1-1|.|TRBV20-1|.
CSLQGVTEAFF
TGCAGTCTACAGGGAGTGACTGAAGCTTTCTTT
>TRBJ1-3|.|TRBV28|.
CASSLHSVGGVSGNTIYF
TGTGCCAGCAGTTTACATTCGGTGGGGGGAGTCTCTGGAAACACCATATATTTT
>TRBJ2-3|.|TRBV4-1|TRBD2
CASSQFGGGVHTQYF
TGCGCCAGCAGCCAGTTCGGGGGGGGTGTGCATACGCAGTATTTT
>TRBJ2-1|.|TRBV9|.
CASSVDGASHNEQFF
TGTGCCAGCAGCGTAGACGGAGCCAGTCACAATGAGCAGTTCTTC
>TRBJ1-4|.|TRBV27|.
CASSQEGGFGGEKLFF
TGTGCCAGCAGTCAAGAGGGGGGGTTCGGAGGTGAAAAACTGTTTTTT
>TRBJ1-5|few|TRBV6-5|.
CASSYSRGNQPQHF
TGTGCCAGCAGTTACTCGAGGGGCAATCAGCCCCAGCATTTT
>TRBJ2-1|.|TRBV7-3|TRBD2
CASSLTVASGGVNEQFF
TGTGCCAGCAGCTTAACGGTAGCTAGCGGGGGGGTCAATGAGCAGTTCTTC
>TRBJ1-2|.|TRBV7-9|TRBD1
CASSAGQATYGYTF
TGTGCCAGCAGCGCCGGACAGGCGACCTATGGCTACACCTTC
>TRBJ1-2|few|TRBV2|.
CASSDTAGYGYTF
TGTGCCAGCAGTGATACTGCAGGGTATGGCTACACCTTC
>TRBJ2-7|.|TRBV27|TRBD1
CASSFLRDRVYEQYF
TGTGCCAGCAGTTTTCTCCGGGACAGGGTCTACGAGCAGTACTTC
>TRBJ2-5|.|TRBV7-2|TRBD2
CASSLTAQAGLQETQYF
TGTGCCAGCAGCTTGACCGCGCAAGCGGGGCTCCAAGAGACCCAGTACTTC
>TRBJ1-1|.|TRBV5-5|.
CASSLASGFTEAFF
TGTGCCAGCAGCTTGGCGTCCGGGTTCACTGAAGCTTTCTTT
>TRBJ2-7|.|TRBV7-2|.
CASSLEGAGYEQYF
TGTGCCAGCAGCTTGGAGGGGGCGGGTTACGAGCAGTACTTC
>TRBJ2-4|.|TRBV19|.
CASQDSLAKNIQYF
TGTGCCAGTCAGGACAGCTTAGCCAAAAACATTCAGTACTTC
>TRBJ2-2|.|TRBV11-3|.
CASSLGDTGELFF
TGTGCCAGCAGCTTAGGCGACACCGGGGAGCTGTTTTTT
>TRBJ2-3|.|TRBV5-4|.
CASSIPPGGADTQYF
TGTGCCAGCAGCATTCCCCCAGGTGGCGCAGATACGCAGTATTTT
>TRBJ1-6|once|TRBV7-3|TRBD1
CARRQGKPYNSPLHF
TGTGCCAGAAGACAGGGGAAACCCTATAATTCACCCCTCCACTTT
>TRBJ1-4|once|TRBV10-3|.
CAISEGGGNEKLFF
TGTGCCATCAGTGAGGGGGGCGGTAATGAAAAACTGTTTTTT
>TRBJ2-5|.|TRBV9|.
CASGLDSDRQETQYF
TGTGCCAGCGGATTGGACAGCGACAGACAAGAGACCCAGTACTTC
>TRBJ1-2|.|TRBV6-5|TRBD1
CASSYSRQGYYGYTF
TGTGCCAGCAGTTACTCTAGACAGGGCTACTATGGCTACACCTTC
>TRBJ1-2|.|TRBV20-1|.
CSARDLVGYTF
TGCAGTGCTAGAGATTTAGTCGGCTACACCTTC
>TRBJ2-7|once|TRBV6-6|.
CASTLTRVREQYF
TGTGCCAGCACTCTGACTCGTGTGAGGGAGCAGTACTTC
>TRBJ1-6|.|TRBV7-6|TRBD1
CASSQIPPGQGNSPLHF
TGTGCCAGCAGTCAAATCCCCCCGGGACAGGGGAACTCACCCCTCCACTTT
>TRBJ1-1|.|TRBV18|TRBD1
CASSPIGQGTTEAFF
TGTGCCAGCTCACCAATCGGACAGGGGACCACTGAAGCTTTCTTT
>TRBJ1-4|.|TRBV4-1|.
CASSQEGRGHDEKLFF
TGCGCCAGCAGCCAAGAGGGGCGGGGGCATGATGAAAAACTGTTTTTT
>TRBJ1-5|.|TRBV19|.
CASRMTAHQPQHF
TGTGCCAGTAGAATGACAGCACATCAGCCCCAGCATTTT
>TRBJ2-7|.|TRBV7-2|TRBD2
CASSLGPSGGYEQYF
TGTGCCAGCAGCTTAGGGCCTAGCGGGGGGTACGAGCAGTACTTC
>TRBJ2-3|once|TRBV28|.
CASSLRGRSGTDTQYF
TGTGCCAGCAGTTTAAGGGGTCGAAGTGGCACAGATACGCAGTATTTT
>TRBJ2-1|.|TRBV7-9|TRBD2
CASSPGSSGGANNEQFF
TGTGCCAGCAGCCCCGGGAGTAGCGGGGGGGCCAACAATGAGCAGTTCTTC
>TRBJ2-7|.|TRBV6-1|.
CASSDTSSYEQYF
TGTGCCAGCAGTGATACTAGCTCCTACGAGCAGTACTTC
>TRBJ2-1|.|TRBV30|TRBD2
CAGCLTSGDYNEQFF
TGTGCCGGCTGTCTTACTAGCGGGGATTACAATGAGCAGTTCTTC
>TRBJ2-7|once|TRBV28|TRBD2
CARLRFQGTSSYEQYF
TGTGCCAGGTTACGATTCCAGGGGACTAGCTCCTACGAGCAGTACTTC
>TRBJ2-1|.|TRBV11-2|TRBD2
CASSLSAGGPHNEQFF
TGTGCCAGCAGCTTATCAGCGGGGGGGCCTCACAATGAGCAGTTCTTC
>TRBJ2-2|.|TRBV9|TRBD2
CASSVGGLAGTGELFF
TGTGCCAGCAGCGTAGGGGGACTAGCTGGCACCGGGGAGCTGTTTTTT
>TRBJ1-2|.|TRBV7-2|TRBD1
CASSARQGNGYTF
TGTGCCAGCAGCGCCAGACAGGGTAACGGCTACACCTTC
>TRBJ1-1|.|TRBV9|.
CASSVSVNTEAFF
TGTGCCAGCAGCGTTTCGGTGAACACTGAAGCTTTCTTT
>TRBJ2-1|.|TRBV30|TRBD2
CAWAALAGEFDEQFF
TGTGCCTGGGCGGCTCTAGCGGGGGAATTCGATGAGCAGTTCTTC
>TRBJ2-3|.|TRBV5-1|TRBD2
CASSLSPGLAADTQYF
TGCGCCAGCAGCTTGTCCCCGGGACTAGCAGCAGATACGCAGTATTTT
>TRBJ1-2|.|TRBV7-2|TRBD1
CASSQWDSTNYGYTF
TGTGCCAGCAGCCAGTGGGACAGTACTAACTATGGCTACACCTTC
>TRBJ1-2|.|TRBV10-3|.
CAISGDRINYGYTF
TGTGCCATCAGTGGAGACAGAATCAACTATGGCTACACCTTC
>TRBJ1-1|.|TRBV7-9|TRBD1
CASSPRPPPTGGFSEAFF
TGTGCCAGCAGCCCCCGGCCCCCCCCGACAGGGGGATTCTCTGAAGCTTTCTTT
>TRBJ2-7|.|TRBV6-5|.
CASSYGQENYEQYF
TGTGCCAGCAGTTACGGTCAGGAAAACTACGAGCAGTACTTC
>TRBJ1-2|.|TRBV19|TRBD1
CASSIITGQGYGYTF
TGTGCCAGTAGTATAATAACCGGACAGGGCTATGGCTACACCTTC
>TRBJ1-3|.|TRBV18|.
CASSHVTGMGNTIYF
TGTGCCAGCTCACATGTTACAGGGATGGGAAACACCATATATTTT
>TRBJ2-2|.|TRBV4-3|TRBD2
CASSQEGEAGVTNTGELFF
TGCGCCAGCAGCCAAGAGGGGGAAGCGGGGGTTACGAACACCGGGGAGCTGTTTTTT
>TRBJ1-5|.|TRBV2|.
CASSYFNQPQHF
TGTGCCAGCAGTTACTTCAATCAGCCCCAGCATTTT
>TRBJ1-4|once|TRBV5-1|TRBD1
CASSYTPPGGSNEKLFF
TGCGCCAGCAGCTATACACCCCCAGGGGGTTCGAATGAAAAACTGTTTTTT
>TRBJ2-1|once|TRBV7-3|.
CASSHGGLGARNEQFF
TGTGCCAGCAGCCACGGGGGGCTGGGAGCACGAAATGAGCAGTTCTTC
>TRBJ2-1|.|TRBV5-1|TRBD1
CASRLDRGRIDEQFF
TGCGCCAGCAGACTGGACAGGGGGCGGATCGATGAGCAGTTCTTC
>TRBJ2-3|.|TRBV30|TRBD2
CAWSKRGGPDTQYF
TGTGCCTGGAGTAAGCGGGGGGGACCAGATACGCAGTATTTT
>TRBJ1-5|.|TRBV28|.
CASGPRDIDSSNQPQHF
TGTGCCAGCGGACCCCGGGACATCGACTCTAGCAATCAGCCCCAGCATTTT
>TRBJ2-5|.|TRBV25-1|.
CASSDQGIQETQYF
TGTGCCAGCAGTGACCAGGGGATCCAAGAGACCCAGTACTTC
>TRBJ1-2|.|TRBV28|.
CASSFVSSPNYGYTF
TGTGCCAGCAGTTTCGTTTCTTCCCCTAACTATGGCTACACCTTC
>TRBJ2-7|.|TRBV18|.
CASSFGGLRGYEQYF
TGTGCCAGCTCATTCGGGGGACTCCGAGGCTACGAGCAGTACTTC